The TCR beta chain described here comes from a study of T cell repertoires in cytomegalovirus infection. This clonotype was detected ten times or more. TCRdb reprocessed the reads with MiXCR, giving one entry per CDR3 protein. The data show 200,000 to 250,000 distinct CDR3 sequences, roughly an eighth seen once. This CDR3 spans 13 amino acids. Trimming cost V 5 bases and J 8 bases, with 13 bases left between them. CDR1 is SEHNR and CDR2 is FQNEAQ in the germline V gene (reference sequence). Sequencing was carried out using PBMCs. The TCR sequence derives from a human donor in good health (CMV status not recorded). Some clones in this sample may be carry-over from other donors' samples. This chain connects TRBV7-9 to TRBJ2-1; no clear D. This CDR3 is CASSVPQADEQFF. CDR3 coding DNA: TGTGCCAGCAGCGTACCGCAGGCCGATGAGCAGTTCTTC.